Listed below are T cell receptor beta chains from one sample, sequenced in a study of chemoradiotherapy in HPV16-positive cancers. Produced via immunoSEQ multiplex PCR; TCRdb's table is partial and in-frame only. Counted here are some 12,000 clones, 88% occurring once; the ten biggest clones make up around 2.5%. Material: blood, obtained from a patient who underwent chemoradiotherapy. The receptors come from a human donor with HPV-associated anogenital cancer. Both conserved end residues are part of each CDR3. The D gene is left open where the match is weak. Clone size is not always given. Where it is, it says once, few, many or a class for expanded clones.

V gene	D gene	clone size	J gene	CDR3 DNA	CDR3 protein
TRBV6-5	-	once	TRBJ1-2	TGTGCCAGCAGCTCTCACAGGGTTGGGGGGTATGGCTACACCTTC	CASSSHRVGGYGYTF
TRBV6-6	-	-	TRBJ1-2	TGTGCCAGCAGTTACGGGGGCGATCCATATGGCTACACCTTC	CASSYGGDPYGYTF
TRBV6-1	-	-	TRBJ2-4	TGTGCCAGCAGTGAAATTGGAGAGGGGGCCAAAAACATTCAGTACTTC	CASSEIGEGAKNIQYF
TRBV2	-	-	TRBJ1-5	TGTGCCAGCATGGGGGACGGGGATCAGCCCCAGCATTTT	CASMGDGDQPQHF
TRBV11-3	-	-	TRBJ2-1	TGTGCCAGCGCTGGGCGGGTCGACAATGAGCAGTTCTTC	CASAGRVDNEQFF
TRBV5-4	-	-	TRBJ1-3	TGTGCCAGCAGCGAACCCTGGGGAAACACCATATATTTT	CASSEPWGNTIYF
TRBV19	-	-	TRBJ1-2	TGTGCCAGTAGTTCCCCGGACCGTAGTCTCTATGGCTACACCTTC	CASSSPDRSLYGYTF
TRBV7-9	-	once	TRBJ1-5	TGTGCCAGCAGCTTGGAGTACAATCAGCCCCAGCATTTT	CASSLEYNQPQHF
TRBV18	TRBD1	-	TRBJ2-5	TGTGCCAGCTCACCCTACGACAGGGCTCAAGAGACCCAGTACTTC	CASSPYDRAQETQYF
TRBV6-5	-	-	TRBJ2-7	TGTGCCAGCAGTTCTGGGACGTACGAGCAGTACTTC	CASSSGTYEQYF
TRBV6-6	-	-	TRBJ2-7	TGTGCCAGCAGTTACTCGAGAGAGCAGTACTTC	CASSYSREQYF
TRBV4-3	-	-	TRBJ2-3	TGCGCCAGCAGCCAGTGGGGGGCGAGGGGGGATACGCAGTATTTT	CASSQWGARGDTQYF
TRBV19	-	once	TRBJ2-5	TGTGCCAGTAGTGCCTTGGGTGGGACCCCTCAAGAGACCCAGTACTTC	CASSALGGTPQETQYF
TRBV5-4	-	few	TRBJ1-2	TGTGCCAGCAGCTTGGTAGTTGGCGGCTACACCTTC	CASSLVVGGYTF
TRBV29-1	-	-	TRBJ2-3	TGCAGCGTTCTCAGAAGCACAGATACGCAGTATTTT	CSVLRSTDTQYF
TRBV18	TRBD2	-	TRBJ2-5	TGTGCCAGCTCCCCGGGACTAGCGGCCCAAGAGACCCAGTACTTC	CASSPGLAAQETQYF
TRBV7-9	-	-	TRBJ1-2	TGTGCCAGCAGCTTATGGACGGATAACTATGGCTACACCTTC	CASSLWTDNYGYTF
TRBV2	-	-	TRBJ1-5	TGTGCCAGCAGTGAAACGTCAGGGGGCAATCAGCCCCAGCATTTT	CASSETSGGNQPQHF
TRBV6-5	TRBD1	-	TRBJ2-5	TGTGCCAGCAGAACCAGGGGGCTGAGGGAGACCCAGTACTTC	CASRTRGLRETQYF
TRBV6-1	-	-	TRBJ1-4	TGTGCCAGCAGTGAAGCAAGGTTTAGTGAAAAACTGTTTTTT	CASSEARFSEKLFF
TRBV11-2	TRBD2	-	TRBJ2-5	TGTGCCAGCAGCTCCGGACTAGCGGGGGACCAGTACTTC	CASSSGLAGDQYF
TRBV11-2	TRBD2	-	TRBJ2-5	TGTGCCAGCGAGCGGGGGGCCCAAGAGACCCAGTACTTC	CASERGAQETQYF
TRBV27	TRBD1	-	TRBJ2-7	TGTGCCAGCAGCCCTAGGGGGACAGGGCGCTACGAGCAGTACTTC	CASSPRGTGRYEQYF
TRBV6-5	-	-	TRBJ2-7	TGTGCCAGCAGTTACGCTTGGGAAAGGAACGAGCAGTACTTC	CASSYAWERNEQYF
TRBV19	-	-	TRBJ2-3	TGTGCCAGTAGTAGTGGTGACAGCACAGATACGCAGTATTTT	CASSSGDSTDTQYF
TRBV7-3	-	-	TRBJ1-6	TGTGCCAGCAGCAAGAGAGATGGGTCACCCCTCCACTTT	CASSKRDGSPLHF
TRBV27	-	few	TRBJ1-6	TGTGCCAGCAGTTCACGGAATAATTCACCCCTCCACTTT	CASSSRNNSPLHF
TRBV6-5	-	-	TRBJ1-2	TGTGCCAGCGGTGAACAGAATAACTATGGCTACACCTTC	CASGEQNNYGYTF
TRBV6-1	TRBD1	-	TRBJ2-7	TGTGCCAGCAGAAATACGGGACAGGGCTACGAGCAGTACTTC	CASRNTGQGYEQYF
TRBV5-1	TRBD1	-	TRBJ2-1	TGCGCCAGCAGTTGGGGGAACAGGGGTACGATGAATGAGCAGTTCTTC	CASSWGNRGTMNEQFF
TRBV11-2	-	-	TRBJ2-2	TGTGCCAGCAGCTTAACCAGTGCGAACACCGGGGAGCTGTTTTTT	CASSLTSANTGELFF
TRBV19	-	-	TRBJ1-1	TGTGCCAGTAGTATAGAACAGCTCGGTGAAGCTTTCTTT	CASSIEQLGEAFF
TRBV5-6	-	once	TRBJ1-2	TGTGCCAGCAGCTTGGGGCGCGGGGGGGCCAACTATGGCTACACCTTC	CASSLGRGGANYGYTF
TRBV11-2	-	-	TRBJ2-2	TGTGCCAGCAGCCTGGTTCGCGGTCAGGCTGGCGGGGAGCTGTTTTTT	CASSLVRGQAGGELFF
TRBV4-1	-	-	TRBJ1-4	TGCGCCAGCAGCCAAGAGGCACATGCAACTAATGAAAAACTGTTTTTT	CASSQEAHATNEKLFF
TRBV19	TRBD2	-	TRBJ2-1	TGTGCCAGTAGTATAGCGGGGGGGCCTAGGAATGAGCAGTTCTTC	CASSIAGGPRNEQFF
TRBV2	TRBD2	-	TRBJ2-3	TGTGCCAGCAGTTCCCTAGCGGGGGGCCAAGGGCGTTATTTT	CASSSLAGGQGRYF
TRBV19	TRBD1	once	TRBJ1-1	TGTGCCAGTAGCCAGACAGGGGAGAACACTGAAGCTTTCTTT	CASSQTGENTEAFF
TRBV4-1	TRBD1	-	TRBJ2-5	TGCGCCAGCAGCCACCTGGACAGGGAGGAGGAGACCCAGTACTTC	CASSHLDREEETQYF
TRBV19	-	-	TRBJ1-2	TGTGCCAGTAGTATTCAGACAGGTATTGGCTACACCTTC	CASSIQTGIGYTF
TRBV11-3	-	-	TRBJ2-2	TGTGCCAGCAAGCAGTTCGCGAACACCGGGGAGCTGTTTTTT	CASKQFANTGELFF
TRBV5-1	TRBD1	-	TRBJ1-2	TGCGCCAGCAGCCAGGACAGGGGCGCGGGCTACACCTTC	CASSQDRGAGYTF
TRBV5-8	-	-	TRBJ1-5	TGTGCCAGCAGCCCCTGGGGGGCAAATCAGCCCCAGCATTTT	CASSPWGANQPQHF
TRBV13	-	-	TRBJ2-3	TGTGCCAGCAGCCTAAGGGGGGGGCGTTTAGATACGCAGTATTTT	CASSLRGGRLDTQYF
TRBV11-2	-	-	TRBJ1-5	TGTGCCAGCAGCACGGGGGTCGGGGCGCGGCATGGCAATCAGCCCCAGCATTTT	CASSTGVGARHGNQPQHF
TRBV13	TRBD2	-	TRBJ2-3	TGTGCCAGCAGCGGGGTCCTCGGGGGGGCCTCAGATACGCAGTATTTT	CASSGVLGGASDTQYF